The next 6 T cell receptor beta chains were all read from a single sample in a study of cytomegalovirus exposure and HLA in healthy donors. Primers for the PCR totalled 60 Vbeta and 13 Jbeta. Method: immunoSEQ multiplex PCR; TCRdb's copy keeps in-frame clones and lacks some. The data show about 150,000 clones, 80% to 85% seen once. The sample comprised PBMCs. The receptors here all came from a boy younger than 10 in good health and CMV-seronegative.

This sequence joins TRBV7-2 and TRBJ2-1, with 13 bases aligning to TRBD2. Germline V gives CDR1 SGHTA, CDR2 FQGNSA. V gave up 3 bases and J gave up 5 bases; unmatched junction bases: 13. The length of the CDR3 is 19 residues. CDR3: CASSFPVTSGRPWNNEQFF. CDR3 in DNA: TGTGCCAGCAGCTTCCCCGTGACTAGCGGGAGGCCATGGAACAATGAGCAGTTCTTC.

V and J are TRBV11-3 and TRBJ2-5; 9 bases fit TRBD1. Unmatched junction bases numbered 6, after V lost 8 bases and J lost 5 bases. In germline, CDR1 is SGHNT, CDR2 YENEEA. This CDR3 comprises 13 residues. The CDR3 loop reads CASGTGMTETQYF. The CDR3 DNA follows: TGTGCCAGCGGGACAGGGATGACGGAGACCCAGTACTTC.

The gene calls are TRBV18 and TRBJ1-4; tentative D call: TRBD1 (5 bases). CDR1 is KGHSH and CDR2 is LQKENI in the germline V gene. V lost 4 bases and J lost 8, with 11 bases in between. CDR3 length equals 13 residues. CDR3 DNA sequence: TGTGCCAGCTCACAGGGGTCAGACGAAAAACTGTTTTTT. Its protein is CASSQGSDEKLFF.

V usage is TRBV27 and J usage is TRBJ2-5, with 7 bases fitting TRBD2. The V segment lost 6 bases and the J segment 1 base; nucleotides outside the gene matches: 8. CDR3 length equals 15 residues. Germline-derived CDR1 and CDR2 are MNHEY and SMNVEV (reference sequence). CDR3 protein: CASSSYGGTQETQYF. CDR3 sequence (DNA): TGTGCCAGCAGCTCGTACGGGGGGACCCAAGAGACCCAGTACTTC.

The chain has TRBV5-4 and TRBJ2-6; 8 bases are shared with TRBD1. Germline trimming cut 0 bases from V and 3 bases from J; bases unmatched to any gene: 11. Germline CDR1 SGHNT, CDR2 YYREEE (reference sequence). The CDR3 runs to 19 residues. The CDR3 sequence is CASSLEWPGGSVGANVLTF. The CDR3 region has the DNA TGTGCCAGCAGCTTGGAATGGCCAGGGGGCTCCGTTGGGGCCAACGTCCTGACTTTC. The whole variable domain, filled in from reference TRBV5-4 and TRBJ2-6, reads ETGVTQSPTHLIKTRGQQVTLRCSSQSGHNTVSWYQQALGQGPQFIFQYYREEENGRGNFPPRFSGLQFPNYSSELNVNALELDDSALYLCASSLEWPGGSVGANVLTFGAGSRLTVL.

The chain is built from TRBV2 and TRBJ1-2; D is possibly TRBD1 (6 bases). The CDR3 has 16 amino acids. The V gene lost 2 bases and the J gene lost 3 bases, with 16 bases spanning the gap. The V gene's germline CDR1 is SNHLY and CDR2 FYNNEI. Written as DNA, the CDR3 is TGTGCCAGCAGTGAATTCGACAGGCAAATCTACTATGGCTACACCTTC. Protein sequence: CASSEFDRQIYYGYTF.